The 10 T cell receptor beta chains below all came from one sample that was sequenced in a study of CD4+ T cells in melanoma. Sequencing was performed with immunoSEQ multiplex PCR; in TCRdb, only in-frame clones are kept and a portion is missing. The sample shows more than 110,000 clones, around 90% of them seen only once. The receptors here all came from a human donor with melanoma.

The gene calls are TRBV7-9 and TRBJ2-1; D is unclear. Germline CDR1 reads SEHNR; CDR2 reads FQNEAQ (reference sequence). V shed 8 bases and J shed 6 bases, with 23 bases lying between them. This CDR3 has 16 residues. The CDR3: CASWSGGSPGRNEQFF. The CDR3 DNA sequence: TGTGCCAGCTGGTCCGGTGGCTCACCGGGTCGCAATGAGCAGTTCTTC. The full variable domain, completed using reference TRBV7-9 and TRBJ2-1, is DTGVSQNPRHKITKRGQNVTFRCDPISEHNRLYWYRQTLGQGPEFLTYFQNEAQLEKSRLLSDRFSAERPKGSFSTLEIQRTEQGDSAMYLCASWSGGSPGRNEQFFGPGTRLTVL.

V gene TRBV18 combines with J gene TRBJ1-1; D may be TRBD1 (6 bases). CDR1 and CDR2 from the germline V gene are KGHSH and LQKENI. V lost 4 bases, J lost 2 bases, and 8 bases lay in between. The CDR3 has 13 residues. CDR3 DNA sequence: TGTGCCAGCTCACGGACAGCTAACACTGAAGCTTTCTTT. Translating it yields CASSRTANTEAFF.

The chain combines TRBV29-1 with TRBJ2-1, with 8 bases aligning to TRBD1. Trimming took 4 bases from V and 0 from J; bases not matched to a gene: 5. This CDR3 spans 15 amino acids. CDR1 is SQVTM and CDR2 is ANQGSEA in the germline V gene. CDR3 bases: TGCAGCGTTGGGGGGACAGGCTACTCCTACAATGAGCAGTTCTTC. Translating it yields CSVGGTGYSYNEQFF.

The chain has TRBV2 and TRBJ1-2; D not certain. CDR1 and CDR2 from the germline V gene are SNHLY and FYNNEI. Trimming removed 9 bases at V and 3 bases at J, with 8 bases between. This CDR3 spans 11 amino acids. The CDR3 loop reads CASGPHYGYTF. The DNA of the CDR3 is TGTGCCAGTGGGCCGCACTATGGCTACACCTTC.

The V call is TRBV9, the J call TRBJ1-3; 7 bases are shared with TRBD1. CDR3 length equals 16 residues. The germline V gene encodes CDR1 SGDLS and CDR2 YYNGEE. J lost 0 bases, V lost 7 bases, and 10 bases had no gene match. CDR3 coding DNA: TGTGCCAGCTCCGGAGGGACAGCCGTCTCTGGAAACACCATATATTTT. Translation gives CASSGGTAVSGNTIYF.

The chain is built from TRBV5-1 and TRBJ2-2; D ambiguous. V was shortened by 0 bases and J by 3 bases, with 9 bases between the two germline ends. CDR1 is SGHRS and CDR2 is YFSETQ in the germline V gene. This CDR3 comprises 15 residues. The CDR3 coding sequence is TGCGCCAGCAGCTTGGAGGCCACTTACACCGGGGAGCTGTTTTTT. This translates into CASSLEATYTGELFF.

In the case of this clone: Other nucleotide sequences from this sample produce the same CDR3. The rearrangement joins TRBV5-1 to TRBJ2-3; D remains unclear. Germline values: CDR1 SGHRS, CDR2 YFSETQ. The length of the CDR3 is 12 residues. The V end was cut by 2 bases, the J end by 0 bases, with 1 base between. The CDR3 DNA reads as TGCGCCAGCAGCTTAAGCACAGATACGCAGTATTTT. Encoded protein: CASSLSTDTQYF. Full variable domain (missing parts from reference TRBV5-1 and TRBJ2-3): KAGVTQTPRYLIKTRGQQVTLSCSPISGHRSVSWYQQTPGQGLQFLFEYFSETQRNKGNFPGRFSGRQFSNSRSEMNVSTLELGDSALYLCASSLSTDTQYFGPGTRLTVL.

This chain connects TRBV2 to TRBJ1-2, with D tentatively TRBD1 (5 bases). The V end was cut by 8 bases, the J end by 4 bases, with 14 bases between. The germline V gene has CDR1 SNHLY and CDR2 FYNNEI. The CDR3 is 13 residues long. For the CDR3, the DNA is TGTGCCAGCCAGGGTGGTTGGGCCTATGGCTACACCTTC. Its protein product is CASQGGWAYGYTF.

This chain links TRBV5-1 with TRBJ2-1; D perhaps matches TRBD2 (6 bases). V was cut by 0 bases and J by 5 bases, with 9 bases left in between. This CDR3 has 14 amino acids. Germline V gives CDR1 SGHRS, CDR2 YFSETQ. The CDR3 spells CASSLERGNNEQFF. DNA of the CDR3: TGCGCCAGCAGCTTGGAACGGGGGAACAATGAGCAGTTCTTC.

In DNA form, the CDR3 reads TGTGCCAGTAGTCACAGGGCAAATGGTGGCTACACCTTC. It codes for CASSHRANGGYTF. The chain links TRBV19 to TRBJ1-2; tentative D call: TRBD1 (6 bases). V lost 5 bases and J 7 bases, leaving 14 bases between the germline ends. Germline CDR1 is LNHDA and CDR2 is SQIVND (reference sequence). CDR3 length: 13 amino acids.